The TCR beta chain under discussion was sequenced for a study of beta chain features in type 1 diabetes. Using CD45RO/CCR7/CD25/CD127/CD95/CD27, CD4+ naive, central memory, regulatory and stem cell-like memory cells were sorted. All of the isolated RNA was reverse transcribed, so expressed TCRB transcripts were sequenced. Method: immunoSEQ multiplex PCR; TCRdb's copy keeps in-frame clones and lacks some. Of under 250,000 clones listed, 13% to 15% are singletons. Trimming shortened V by 2 bases and J by 5 bases, and 10 bases separated the two germline ends. Germline V gene data show CDR1 as SGHRS and CDR2 as YFSETQ. CDR3 size: 13 residues.

The clonotype comes from a woman aged 40-49 years in good health. Sequencing used naive CD4+ T cells from blood. This sequence joins TRBV5-1 and TRBJ1-1; D is ambiguous. The CDR3, as DNA: TGCGCCAGCAGCTTATTGGGAGGGACTGAAGCTTTCTTT. This encodes CASSLLGGTEAFF.